The source of this T cell receptor (beta chain) is a study of blood T cell repertoires in COVID-19. Study-wide context: From the United States, Italy and Spain came samples of acute and convalescent COVID-19. Sample material is recorded as cDNA or gDNA derived from T cells, B-cell-depleted T cells, or PBMCs.

As handled by the study authors: Amplified reference gene primers provided the basis for estimating nucleated cell counts. Generated by immunoSEQ multiplex PCR, the TCRdb table keeps only in-frame clones and is missing some. V, J and clone size were drawn from that table, and D and trimming were deduced from the DNA. The table lists about 16,000 clones, 85% to 90% of them singletons. Losses at the gene ends were 4 bases for V and 5 bases for J; bases not matched to a gene: 12. The CDR3 totals 16 residues. Germline V lookup: CDR1 ENHRY, CDR2 SYGVKD. The rearrangement joins TRBV10-3 to TRBJ2-5; 8 bases are shared with TRBD1. The sample comprised peripheral blood. The sequence came from a woman of 80 years or more with COVID-19, enrolled during active disease. This chain's CDR3 is CAISGGQAGLFETQYF. CDR3 in DNA: TGTGCCATCAGTGGGGGACAGGCGGGGCTATTTGAGACCCAGTACTTC.